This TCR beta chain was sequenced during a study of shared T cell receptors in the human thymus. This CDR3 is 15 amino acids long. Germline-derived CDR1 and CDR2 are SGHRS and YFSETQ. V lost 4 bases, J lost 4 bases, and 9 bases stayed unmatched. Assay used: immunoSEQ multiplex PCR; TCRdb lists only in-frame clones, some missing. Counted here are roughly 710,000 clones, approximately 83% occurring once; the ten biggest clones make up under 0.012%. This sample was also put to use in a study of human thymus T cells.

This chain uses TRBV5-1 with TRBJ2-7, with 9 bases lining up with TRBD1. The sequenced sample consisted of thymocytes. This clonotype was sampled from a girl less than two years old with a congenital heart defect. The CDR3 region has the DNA TGCGCCAGCAGCACCAAACAGGGGGCGAGGTACGAGCAGTACTTC. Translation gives CASSTKQGARYEQYF.